The table lists the clone carrying this TCR beta chain with a count of one. Its matching antigen is unknown. This record comes from a study of T cells in localized non-small cell lung cancer. Study outcomes and limitations: Turning up in adjacent lung were a median roughly 50 of the top 100 tumor clones.

V lost 4 bases to trimming and J lost 4 bases; unmatched junction nucleotides: 0. The length of the CDR3 is 15 residues. Germline V CDR1 and CDR2: SNHLY, FYNNEI. The assay was immunoSEQ multiplex PCR, and TCRdb's table has in-frame clones only and misses some. The table has about 10,000 clones, roughly 91% seen once. The sample consisted of peripheral blood, taken before any cancer treatment. V usage is TRBV2 and J usage is TRBJ2-2; 13 bases are shared with TRBD2. This TCR came from a male donor at least 60 years old with stage III squamous cell lung carcinoma. The CDR3 coding sequence is TGTGCCAGCAGTGGGACTAGCGGGGGCACCGGGGAGCTGTTTTTT. This sequence encodes CASSGTSGGTGELFF.